This T cell receptor beta chain was observed in a study of cytomegalovirus exposure and HLA in healthy donors. Study-level background: An analysis done earlier identified about 120 million unique TCR beta sequences from around 180 million T cells.

Germline V gives CDR1 SGDLS, CDR2 YYNGEE. Trimming removed 0 bases at V and 4 bases at J, with 10 bases between. The CDR3 is made up of 14 amino acids. A word on this clone: Its antigen is as yet unknown.

PCR primers comprised 60 Vbeta and 13 Jbeta primers. TCRdb's table, derived via immunoSEQ multiplex PCR, lists solely in-frame clones and lacks some. Of some 150,000 clones in the sample, 85% are singletons; the top ten hold roughly 2.4%. The study's findings and limits: Earlier analysis yielded a pattern in which most TCR beta V segments were productive about 90% or about 30% of the time. Highly shared variants forming one cluster were likely a sequencing artifact.

This receptor was taken from a woman aged 18-29 years in good health and CMV-seronegative. This rearrangement joins TRBV9 to TRBJ1-2, with a possible D match to TRBD1 (5 bases). Sequenced: PBMCs. This CDR3 is CASSVAAGPYGYTF. The CDR3 DNA sequence: TGTGCCAGCAGCGTAGCGGCAGGGCCCTATGGCTACACCTTC. Filled out from reference TRBV9 and TRBJ1-2, the complete variable domain reads DSGVTQTPKHLITATGQRVTLRCSPRSGDLSVYWYQQSLDQGLQFLIQYYNGEERAKGNILERFSAQQFPDLHSELNLSSLELGDSALYFCASSVAAGPYGYTFGSGTRLTVV.